The clone carrying this T cell receptor (beta chain) was seen a few times. Its cognate antigen is unknown. This sample is drawn from a study of T-cell reconstitution after alpha-beta-depleted transplantation in children. Findings and limits, study-wide: By about two months after transplant, alpha-beta T cells reportedly arose from several hundred graft clones that had expanded.

Unique molecular identifiers featured in how the TCRbeta library was prepared. TCRdb re-called the PCR reads with MiXCR, one entry per CDR3 protein. Here the sample spans approximately 980,000 distinct CDR3 sequences, about 29% being singletons. The germline gives CDR1 SGHDT, CDR2 YYEEEE. The CDR3 has 16 residues. Unmatched junction bases numbered 11, after V lost 3 bases and J lost 6 bases. The source is a boy less than two years old who had a stem cell transplant for SCID, so the T cells may come from the graft donor. The chain employs TRBV5-6 and TRBJ2-7; TRBD1 agrees at 11 bases. The sequenced sample was PBMCs, mostly from graft donor cells, obtained 360 days after TCRalphabeta/CD19-depleted stem cell transplant. The CDR3 coding sequence is TGTGCCAGCAGCTCGTACAATGCAGGGACAGGGGGCGAGCAGTACTTC. As protein: CASSSYNAGTGGEQYF.